This paragraph reports one TCR beta chain. Its antigen is not known. The data are from a study of beta chain features in type 1 diabetes. Study-wide results and limits: Shorter TCRB CDR3s, moderately but significantly so, were found in Type 1 diabetes patients in all four CD4+ subsets. Naive, central memory and Treg TCRB repertoires seemed to resemble each other more closely in patients than they did in healthy donors.

The authors reverse transcribed all of the isolated RNA, so sequencing captured expressed TCRB transcripts. Profiled with immunoSEQ multiplex PCR; TCRdb holds only in-frame clones, not every one. Of under 300,000 clones in the sample, about 14% were seen once. This TCR was sampled from a young man with type 1 diabetes. What was sequenced was naive CD4+ T cells from blood.

The DNA of the CDR3 is TGTGCCAGCAGCGGGGACTACGAGCAGTACTTC. Translation gives CASSGDYEQYF. This rearrangement joins TRBV2 to TRBJ2-7; D possibly corresponds to TRBD2 (5 bases). Germline lookup yields CDR1 SNHLY and CDR2 FYNNEI. Trimming pared 6 bases from V and 3 bases from J, leaving 6 bases between. The CDR3 has 11 amino acids.